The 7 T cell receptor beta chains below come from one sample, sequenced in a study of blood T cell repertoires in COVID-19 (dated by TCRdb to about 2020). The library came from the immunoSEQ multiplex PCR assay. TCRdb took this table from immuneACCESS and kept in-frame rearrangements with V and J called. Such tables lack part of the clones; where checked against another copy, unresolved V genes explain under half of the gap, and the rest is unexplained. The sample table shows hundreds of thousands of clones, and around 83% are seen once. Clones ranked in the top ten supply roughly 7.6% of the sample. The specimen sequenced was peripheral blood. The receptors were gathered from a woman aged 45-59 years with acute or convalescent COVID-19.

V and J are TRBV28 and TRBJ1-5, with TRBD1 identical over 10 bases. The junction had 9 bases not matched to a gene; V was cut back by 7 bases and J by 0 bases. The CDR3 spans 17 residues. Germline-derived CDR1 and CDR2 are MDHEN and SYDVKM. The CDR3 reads CASTIDRGPYSNQPQHF. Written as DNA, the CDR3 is TGTGCCAGCACCATCGACAGGGGGCCTTATAGCAATCAGCCCCAGCATTTT.

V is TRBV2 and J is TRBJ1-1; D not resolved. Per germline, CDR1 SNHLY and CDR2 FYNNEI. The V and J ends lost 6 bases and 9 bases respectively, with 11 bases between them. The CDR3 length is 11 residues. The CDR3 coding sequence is TGTGCCAGCAGGACGGAGGCTCAAGCTTTCTTT. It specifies CASRTEAQAFF.

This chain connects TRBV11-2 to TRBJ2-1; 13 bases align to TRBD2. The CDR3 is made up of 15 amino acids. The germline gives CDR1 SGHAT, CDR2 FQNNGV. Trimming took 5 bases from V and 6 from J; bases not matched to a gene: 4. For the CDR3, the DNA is TGTGCCAGCAGCATACTAGCGGGAGGGATCAATGAGCAGTTCTTC. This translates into CASSILAGGINEQFF.

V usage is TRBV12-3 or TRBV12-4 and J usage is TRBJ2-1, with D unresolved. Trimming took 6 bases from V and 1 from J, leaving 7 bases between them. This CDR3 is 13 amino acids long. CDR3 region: CASSTTSYNEQFF. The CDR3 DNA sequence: TGTGCCAGCAGCACCACTTCCTACAATGAGCAGTTCTTC.

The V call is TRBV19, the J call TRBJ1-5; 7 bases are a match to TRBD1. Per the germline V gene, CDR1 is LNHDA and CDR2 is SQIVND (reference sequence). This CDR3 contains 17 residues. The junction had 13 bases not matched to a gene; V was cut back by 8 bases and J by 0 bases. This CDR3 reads CASAGGRRGDSNQPQHF. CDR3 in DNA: TGTGCCAGTGCAGGTGGGCGCAGGGGGGATAGCAATCAGCCCCAGCATTTT.

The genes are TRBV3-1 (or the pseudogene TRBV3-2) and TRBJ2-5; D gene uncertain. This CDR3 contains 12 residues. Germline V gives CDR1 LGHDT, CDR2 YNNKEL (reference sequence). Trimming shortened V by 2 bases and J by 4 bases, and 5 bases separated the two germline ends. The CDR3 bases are TGTGCCAGCAGCCAAAACGGAGAGACCCAGTACTTC. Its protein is CASSQNGETQYF.

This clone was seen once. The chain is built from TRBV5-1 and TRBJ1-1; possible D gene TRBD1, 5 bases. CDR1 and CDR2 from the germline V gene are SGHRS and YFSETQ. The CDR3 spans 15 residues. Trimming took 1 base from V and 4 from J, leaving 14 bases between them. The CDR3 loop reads CASSLITGEGTEAFF. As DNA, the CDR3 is TGCGCCAGCAGCTTGATAACGGGGGAGGGCACTGAAGCTTTCTTT.